These 26 T cell receptor beta chains originate from one sample sequenced in a study of shared clonotypes between healthy human individuals. Some clones are missing from TCRdb's copy, which holds only in-frame ones; the method was immunoSEQ multiplex PCR. The sample yields a few million clones, under 97% seen once. Sequenced material: naive CD4+ T cells sorted from blood. Subset of the sample: CD45RA+ positively selected. These receptors were taken from a young man in good health.

This chain links TRBV5-4 with TRBJ2-6, with D perhaps matching TRBD1 or TRBD2 (5 bases each). Germline lookup yields CDR1 SGHNT and CDR2 YYREEE (reference sequence). V lost 4 bases and J 0 bases, leaving 17 bases between the germline ends. This CDR3 has 18 amino acids. The CDR3 spells CASSLIGTHSSGANVLTF. In DNA, the CDR3 is TGTGCCAGCAGCCTAATTGGGACGCATTCCTCTGGGGCCAACGTCCTGACTTTC.

V gene TRBV10-3 combines with J gene TRBJ2-3; perhaps TRBD1 as D (5 bases). The V gene's germline CDR1 is ENHRY and CDR2 SYGVKD. This CDR3 has 14 residues. V lost 3 bases and J lost 0, with 7 bases in between. DNA of the CDR3: TGTGCCATCAGTGATCAGGGAAGCACAGATACGCAGTATTTT. Amino acids: CAISDQGSTDTQYF.

The rearrangement links TRBV28 to TRBJ1-6, with D unresolved. V was trimmed by 5 bases and J by 7 bases, leaving 18 bases between them. Germline values: CDR1 MDHEN, CDR2 SYDVKM. This CDR3 contains 16 residues. The CDR3 DNA sequence: TGTGCCAGCAGTGTAAAAAACGGGGAAACGAATTCACCCCTCCACTTT. Encoded protein: CASSVKNGETNSPLHF.

This rearrangement joins TRBV5-4 to TRBJ2-7; the match to TRBD1 covers 8 bases. Germline V CDR1 and CDR2: SGHNT, YYREEE (reference sequence). Trimming cost V 4 bases and J 0 bases; bases outside gene matches: 6. This CDR3 is 15 amino acids long. CDR3 sequence: CASSQPGQGSYEQYF. The CDR3 DNA sequence: TGTGCCAGCAGCCAACCAGGACAGGGCTCCTACGAGCAGTACTTC.

V is TRBV9 and J is TRBJ2-3, with 8 bases matching TRBD2. V lost 2 bases to trimming and J lost 3 bases; unmatched junction nucleotides: 8. Germline CDR1 and CDR2: SGDLS and YYNGEE. There are 16 residues in the CDR3. The CDR3 here is CASSVSGSGGTDTQYF. DNA for the CDR3: TGTGCCAGCAGCGTGAGCGGGAGCGGTGGGACAGATACGCAGTATTTT.

The chain uses TRBV5-4 and TRBJ1-2, with 9 bases matching TRBD1. The CDR3 consists of 15 residues. V was clipped by 4 bases and J by 5 bases; unmatched bases: 9. CDR1 is SGHNT, CDR2 YYREEE, per germline (reference sequence). The CDR3 DNA sequence: TGTGCCAGCAGCGTTAATACAGGGGGCGCGTATGGCTACACCTTC. It yields the protein CASSVNTGGAYGYTF. Combining the CDR3 with reference TRBV5-4 and TRBJ1-2 gives the whole variable domain ETGVTQSPTHLIKTRGQQVTLRCSSQSGHNTVSWYQQALGQGPQFIFQYYREEENGRGNFPPRFSGLQFPNYSSELNVNALELDDSALYLCASSVNTGGAYGYTFGSGTRLTVV.

The table lists this clone with a count of one. The gene calls are TRBV11-2 and TRBJ2-7; 8 nucleotides match TRBD1. V trimming: 4 bases; J trimming: 2 bases; junction bases outside the gene matches: 4. Germline lookup yields CDR1 SGHAT and CDR2 FQNNGV. This CDR3 has 14 residues. In nucleotides, the CDR3 is TGTGCCAGCAGCTCTCCAGGGGGCACCTACGAGCAGTACTTC. It encodes CASSSPGGTYEQYF.

The chain combines TRBV10-2 with TRBJ2-2, with TRBD2 as a possible D gene (5 bases). Trimming cost V 8 bases and J 7 bases, with 14 bases left between them. This CDR3 is 13 amino acids long. From germline, CDR1 is WSHSY and CDR2 SAAADI. The CDR3 DNA reads TGCGCCAGCGACGTGCTAGCCGGCGGGGAGCTGTTTTTT. Translation gives CASDVLAGGELFF.

This clone has just one count. The chain is built from TRBV25-1 and TRBJ2-2, with 7 bases aligning to TRBD1. V was clipped by 4 bases and J by 0 bases; unmatched bases: 5. This CDR3 contains 16 residues. Germline values: CDR1 MGHDK, CDR2 SYGVNS. The CDR3 DNA follows: TGTGCCAGCAGTGCCCCCGGGACAGCGAACACCGGGGAGCTGTTTTTT. Its translation: CASSAPGTANTGELFF.

V usage is TRBV5-6 and J usage is TRBJ2-7; D unclear. V was cut by 2 bases and J by 4 bases, with 1 base left in between. In germline, CDR1 is SGHDT, CDR2 YYEEEE. The CDR3 is 10 amino acids. CDR3: CASSLYEQYF. DNA of the CDR3: TGTGCCAGCAGCTTATACGAGCAGTACTTC.

As for this clone: This sample includes further DNA sequences coding for the same CDR3. DNA for the CDR3: TGCGCCAGCAGCCAAGTTCGGGAGACCCAGTACTTC. Residues: CASSQVRETQYF. The chain combines TRBV4-1 with TRBJ2-5, with D unclear. CDR1 and CDR2 (germline): MGHRA, YSYEKL. This CDR3 has 12 amino acids. V lost 1 base to trimming and J lost 5 bases, with 5 bases between them.

The chain carries TRBV10-3 and TRBJ1-2; 8 bases are shared with TRBD1. Trimming cost V 0 bases and J 8 bases; bases outside gene matches: 2. This CDR3 comprises 13 residues. Looked up from germline, CDR1 is ENHRY and CDR2 is SYGVKD. The CDR3 reads CAISESRQGGYTF. DNA of the CDR3: TGTGCCATCAGTGAGTCCCGACAGGGGGGCTACACCTTC.

The CDR3 DNA is TGTGCCAGCAGCTCCTCCCTCGGGATGGGGGTCACTGAAGCTTTCTTT. Translation gives CASSSSLGMGVTEAFF. This chain joins TRBV7-9 and TRBJ1-1; a possible D gene is TRBD1 (5 bases). Trimming pared 4 bases from V and 4 bases from J, leaving 19 bases between. The CDR3 is 16 residues long. The germline V gene has CDR1 SEHNR and CDR2 FQNEAQ (reference sequence). The whole variable domain, remainder taken from reference TRBV7-9 and TRBJ1-1, is DTGVSQNPRHKITKRGQNVTFRCDPISEHNRLYWYRQTLGQGPEFLTYFQNEAQLEKSRLLSDRFSAERPKGSFSTLEIQRTEQGDSAMYLCASSSSLGMGVTEAFFGQGTRLTVV.

The rearrangement uses TRBV28 and TRBJ1-2; 9 bases fit TRBD1. The CDR3 is made up of 12 amino acids. Germline V gene lookup returns CDR1 MDHEN and CDR2 SYDVKM. V dropped 6 bases and J dropped 10; count of bases not matched to a gene: 6. For the CDR3, the DNA is TGTGCCAGCAGGCCGGGACAGGGACCCTACACCTTC. Protein: CASRPGQGPYTF.

This rearrangement joins TRBV7-9 to TRBJ2-7; TRBD2 might be the D (6 bases). The CDR3 has 16 residues. V was shortened by 3 bases and J by 2 bases, with 17 bases between the two germline ends. Germline V gives CDR1 SEHNR, CDR2 FQNEAQ (reference sequence). The CDR3 sequence is CASSFGRGGSAYEQYF. The DNA of the CDR3 is TGTGCCAGCAGCTTCGGTCGTGGGGGGTCGGCCTACGAGCAGTACTTC.

The chain has TRBV4-1 and TRBJ2-5; D may match TRBD1 or TRBD2 (6 bases each). V lost 1 base and J 4 bases, leaving 19 bases between the germline ends. Germline lookup yields CDR1 MGHRA and CDR2 YSYEKL. The CDR3 is made up of 17 amino acids. CDR3: CASSQGRGNGFGETQYF. DNA for the CDR3: TGCGCCAGCAGCCAAGGGAGGGGGAATGGGTTTGGAGAGACCCAGTACTTC.

The V and J genes are TRBV10-3 and TRBJ2-5, with no clear D. The CDR3 loop spans 15 amino acids. V was pared by 6 bases and J by 1 base, with 15 bases between. Germline V gene lookup returns CDR1 ENHRY and CDR2 SYGVKD. The CDR3 protein is CAISPNGILQETQYF. The CDR3 DNA reads as TGTGCCATCAGCCCTAATGGGATCCTCCAAGAGACCCAGTACTTC.

J is TRBJ2-5 and V is TRBV10-3; D is possibly TRBD1 (6 bases). Germline V gene sequence: CDR1 ENHRY, CDR2 SYGVKD. V lost 0 bases and J lost 5, with 13 bases in between. CDR3 length: 15 residues. CDR3 sequence: CAISESRQGPETQYF. The DNA of the CDR3 is TGTGCCATCAGTGAGTCGAGGCAGGGGCCCGAGACCCAGTACTTC.

This chain joins TRBV2 and TRBJ2-2, with 7 positions matching TRBD2. Per the germline V gene, CDR1 is SNHLY and CDR2 is FYNNEI. V was pared by 3 bases and J by 4 bases, with 8 bases of the junction left unmatched. The CDR3 loop spans 16 amino acids. CDR3 DNA: TGTGCCAGCAGTGATCAGCGACTAGCTCTCACCGGGGAGCTGTTTTTT. Amino acid sequence: CASSDQRLALTGELFF.

This clone is a singleton in its sample. V is TRBV11-2 and J is TRBJ2-4; tentatively, D is TRBD2 (5 bases). The CDR3 runs 15 residues. Germline V gene lookup returns CDR1 SGHAT and CDR2 FQNNGV. V lost 5 bases and J lost 0, with 11 bases in between. In nucleotides, the CDR3 is TGTGCCAGCAGCCCCGTCGGACTAGCCAAAAACATTCAGTACTTC. Protein sequence: CASSPVGLAKNIQYF. Full variable domain (remainder filled in from reference TRBV11-2 and TRBJ2-4): EAGVAQSPRYKIIEKRQSVAFWCNPISGHATLYWYQQILGQGPKLLIQFQNNGVVDDSQLPKDRFSAERLKGVDSTLKIQPAKLEDSAVYLCASSPVGLAKNIQYFGAGTRLSVL.

The chain is built from TRBV6-1 and TRBJ1-2; the D gene is possibly TRBD1 (5 bases). V gave up 3 bases and J gave up 5 bases, with 13 bases separating them. The CDR3 is 14 amino acids. CDR1 is MNHNS, CDR2 SASEGT, per germline. This CDR3 is CASSEGGARYGYTF. The CDR3 DNA sequence: TGTGCCAGCAGTGAGGGAGGGGCAAGGTATGGCTACACCTTC.

The chain couples TRBV15 to TRBJ2-1; 7 bases agree with TRBD2. With 3 bases clipped from V and 8 bases from J, the junction kept 7 bases outside the gene matches. The CDR3 is made up of 14 amino acids. CDR1 and CDR2 (germline): LNHNV, YYDKDF (reference sequence). The CDR3 here is CATSSGLVGYEQFF. CDR3 DNA sequence: TGTGCCACCAGCAGCGGACTAGTAGGGTATGAGCAGTTCTTC. The whole variable domain, filled in from reference TRBV15 and TRBJ2-1, reads DAMVIQNPRYQVTQFGKPVTLSCSQTLNHNVMYWYQQKSSQAPKLLFHYYDKDFNNEADTPDNFQSRRPNTSFCFLDIRSPGLGDTAMYLCATSSGLVGYEQFFGPGTRLTVL.

This sequence joins TRBV5-4 and TRBJ2-1; D is perhaps TRBD1 (7 bases). The CDR3 loop spans 14 amino acids. CDR1 SGHNT and CDR2 YYREEE come from the germline V gene (reference sequence). The V end was cut by 3 bases, the J end by 5 bases, with 12 bases between. Here the CDR3 DNA reads TGTGCCAGCAGCTCCAGCAGGGGGGACAATGAGCAGTTCTTC. Protein sequence: CASSSSRGDNEQFF.

The V call is TRBV5-4, the J call TRBJ1-2, with 8 positions matching TRBD1. This CDR3 contains 16 residues. V shed 4 bases, J shed 6 bases, and the junction held 14 bases outside the gene matches. Looked up from germline, CDR1 is SGHNT and CDR2 is YYREEE (reference sequence). The CDR3 loop reads CASSPTWTGRGDGYTF. In DNA form, the CDR3 reads TGTGCCAGCAGCCCAACCTGGACAGGGCGGGGTGATGGCTACACCTTC.

This rearrangement joins TRBV4-2 to TRBJ2-1, with D possibly matching TRBD2 (5 bases). V dropped 8 bases and J dropped 10 bases, with 12 bases sitting between them. Germline V gene sequence: CDR1 LGHNA, CDR2 YNFKEQ. The CDR3 length is 11 residues. The CDR3 DNA sequence: TGTGCCAGCCTTCTTGGGAGAGAGCAGTTCTTC. Protein product: CASLLGREQFF.

The chain is built from TRBV2 and TRBJ1-4; 7 bases line up with TRBD1. Germline V CDR1 and CDR2: SNHLY, FYNNEI. This CDR3 has 13 amino acids. J gave up 5 bases and V 10 bases, and 7 bases lay outside the gene matches. CDR3: CATNRGLNEKLFF. CDR3 nucleotide sequence: TGTGCCACTAACAGGGGCTTGAATGAAAAACTGTTTTTT.